By frequency, the clone carrying this T cell receptor beta chain registers medium-sized. Antigen unknown. The read is 3 residues too short to cover the CDR3 end, so that end is filled in from the germline J gene. Average input was around 1,200 ng genomic DNA for immunoSEQ TCR beta CDR3 amplification. The protocol was immunoSEQ multiplex PCR, while the TCRdb copy is restricted to in-frame clones and leaves out a portion. Here the sample table reports 30,000 to 45,000 clones. The CDR3 length is 15 residues. V was clipped by 0 bases and J by 0 bases, with 5 bases between them. The germline CDR1 and CDR2 sequences are SNHLY and FYNNEI. These data belong to a study of T cells in women clearing cervical HPV infection. Study-level background: Blood came at first lesion visit for cases, post-clearance for controls. For cases, blood was sampled a median approximately 150 days after lesion detection, interquartile range roughly 90 to 230 days.

Findings and caveats of the study: TRBV6-7 abundance was lower in cases than controls (approximately 0.11% versus 0.16%).

Sample: blood buffy coat. This chain joins TRBV2 and TRBJ2-2, with D possibly matching TRBD1 (5 bases). The clonotype originates from a woman aged 18-70 years with a cervical HPV16 infection that either progressed to CIN3+ or cleared (not recorded which). Partial CDR3 DNA: TGTGCCAGCAGTGAAGCGGGGCCGAACACCGGGGAG. Protein: CASSEAGPNTGE. The complete CDR3 reads CASSEAGPNTGELFF.